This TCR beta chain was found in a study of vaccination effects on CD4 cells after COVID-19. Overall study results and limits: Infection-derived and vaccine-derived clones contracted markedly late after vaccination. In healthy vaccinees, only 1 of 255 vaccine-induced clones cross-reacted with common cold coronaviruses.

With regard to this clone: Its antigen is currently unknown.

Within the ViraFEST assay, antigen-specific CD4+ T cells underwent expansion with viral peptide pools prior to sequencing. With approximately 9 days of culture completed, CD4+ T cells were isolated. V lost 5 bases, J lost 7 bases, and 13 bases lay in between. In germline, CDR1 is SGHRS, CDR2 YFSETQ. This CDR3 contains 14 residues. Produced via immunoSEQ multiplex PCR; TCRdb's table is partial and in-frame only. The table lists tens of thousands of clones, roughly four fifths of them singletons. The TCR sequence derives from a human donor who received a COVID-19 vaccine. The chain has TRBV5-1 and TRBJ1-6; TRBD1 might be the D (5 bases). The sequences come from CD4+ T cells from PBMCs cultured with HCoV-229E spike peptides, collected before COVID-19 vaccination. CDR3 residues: CASSELDTNSPLHF. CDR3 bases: TGCGCCAGCAGTGAGTTGGACACAAATTCACCCCTCCACTTT.